In this sample, the clone carrying this T cell receptor beta chain turned up once. What it binds is not known. The sample originates from a study of shared clonotypes between healthy human individuals. Study-wide results and limits: As a rule, naive subsets had a larger estimated richness than memory subsets. All-four-donor shared clonotypes had higher generation probabilities than non-shared clonotypes did. About 5% of naive CD4 clonotypes were shared across four donors.

Method: immunoSEQ multiplex PCR; TCRdb's copy keeps in-frame clones and lacks some. The data contain roughly 1,800,000 clones, about 95% of them singletons. Naive CD8 cells were CD45RO-negative, positively selected for CCR7, excluding terminally differentiated effector memory CD45RA+ cells. The donor population consisted of healthy HIV-negative adults with no recent acute infections or vaccinations. V was pared by 5 bases and J by 2 bases, with 4 bases of the junction left unmatched. This CDR3 is 14 amino acids long. The germline V gene has CDR1 SGHRS and CDR2 YFSETQ. The source of this sequence is a man aged 18 to 30 in good health. The chain carries TRBV5-1 and TRBJ2-5; 9 positions agree with TRBD2. Sequencing was performed on naive CD8+ T cells sorted from blood. The CDR3 spells CASSQTSGQETQYF. The CDR3 bases are TGCGCCAGCAGTCAGACTAGCGGTCAAGAGACCCAGTACTTC.